This T cell receptor (beta chain) came from a study of blood T cell repertoires in COVID-19 (dated by TCRdb to 2020 to 2021). In terms of the full investigation: Collaborator samples came from the United States, Italy and Spain and covered acute and convalescent phases of COVID-19. The repertoires were made available in a free public database intended to serve as a resource for research on the immune response to SARS-CoV-2. Where available, HLA class I and class II types were obtained from metadata supplied by the sample provider rather than from assay-based typing. Subjects who had been exposed to COVID-19, were actively infected with it, or had recovered from it provided the deeply sampled blood TCRbeta repertoires that made up the dataset. Samples came from the ongoing ImmuneRACE study (first 160 participants) plus 1,254 subjects from 6 global collaborators. The material from the prospective study consisted of cDNA or gDNA derived from T cells, B-cell-depleted T cells, or PBMCs. A de-identified subject ID, COVID-19 status, age in years and sex were almost always included in the sample metadata.

This clone was counted a single time. Its cognate antigen has yet to be identified. Base-call qualities are not available, and no considerably larger clone is one nucleotide away. General conclusions and limits of the study: The quantity of clinical and demographic metadata differed by source and by participant and was supplied without curation.

Whole blood was collected in K2EDTA tubes by collaborating institutions according to the institutions' own protocols. For TCRbeta analysis, collaborators shipped samples in one of three forms: frozen whole blood, isolated PBMCs, or DNA extracted from either of those sample types. TCRbeta CDR3 regions were amplified from genomic DNA by means of the immunoSEQ Assay, a bias-controlled multiplex PCR. Under the source paper's analysis protocol: Nucleated cell counts per sample were estimated from amplification of reference gene primers within the assay. Sequence reads were collapsed and filtered to measure the absolute abundance of every unique TCRbeta CDR3 rearrangement. For each sample, productive Simpson clonality was calculated as the square root of Simpson's diversity index over productive rearrangements. TCRdb carries this immuneACCESS record with in-frame sequences only. Its versions omit some clonotypes, under half of them owing to an unresolved V gene in the studies checked, with the rest unexplained. From that table come the V and J calls and clone size; the DNA was used to work out D and trimming. The sample table holds 230,000 or so clones, of which about 88% were seen once. 1.9% of the sample is taken by the ten largest.

V gives up 3 bases and J gives up 11 bases, and the segment between their germline ends measures 19 bases. Spanning cysteine to phenylalanine, the CDR3 consists of 14 amino acids. Only the CDR3 region is kept as DNA, spanning 42 bases read in frame from base 1. The germline V gene (reference sequence) gives CDR1 as LGHDT and CDR2 as YNNKEL. This receptor was identified in a man aged 35-49 years with active or convalescent COVID-19. Material for sequencing was peripheral blood. The rearranged chain carries TRBV3-1 (or the pseudogene TRBV3-2) and TRBJ1-2; TRBD1 is a possible D gene, resting on 6 matching bases. The CDR3 here reads CASSQASGGAGYTF. In nucleotides, the sequence is TGTGCCAGCAGCCAGGCGAGTGGGGGGGCAGGATACACCTTC.